This T cell receptor beta chain was identified in a study of CD8+CD57+ T cells in acquired aplastic anemia. Study-wide results and limits: Patients and controls were not found to differ significantly in CD8+ Simpson's diversity.

Germline V CDR1 and CDR2: LNHDA, SQIVND (reference sequence). Unmatched junction bases numbered 4, after V lost 6 bases and J lost 4 bases. The CDR3 length is 13 residues. Comment on this clonotype: Its antigen is currently unknown.

Genomic DNA provided the template from which TCR beta VDJ and CDR3 profiles were obtained. From the reads, TCRdb called clonotypes with MiXCR, one entry per CDR3 protein. The table lists about 43,000 distinct CDR3 sequences, under 80% of them singletons. Patients picked for sequencing had shown CD8+CD57+ cell expansion detected by flow cytometry. Patients had undergone no therapy by the time their blood was sampled. Sequenced sample: sorted CD4+, CD8+, or CD8+CD57+ T cells (not recorded which) from PBMCs. The J gene is TRBJ1-1, the V gene TRBV19; 8 positions agree with TRBD1. The TCR sequence derives from a human donor with aplastic anemia. CDR3: CASRLTGATEAFF. In DNA, the CDR3 is TGTGCCAGTAGACTGACAGGGGCCACTGAAGCTTTCTTT.